A selection of T cell receptor beta chains follows, all from one sample in a study of cytomegalovirus exposure and HLA in healthy donors. The method was immunoSEQ multiplex PCR; TCRdb's version includes in-frame clones alone and lacks a portion of them. This sample yields 110,000 to 150,000 clones, of which around 9.7% are seen a single time; 1.8% belongs to the top ten. Source material: PBMCs. These receptors came from a man aged 50 to 60 in good health and CMV-seronegative. The CDR3 runs from the conserved cysteine through the conserved F or W. A D gene is named only where the DNA matches it firmly. The size of a clone is reported for some rows only, either as once, few or many, or as a class for expanded clones.

j_call d_call clone_size v_call cdr3_nt cdr3_aa
TRBJ2-1 TRBD2 few TRBV6-1 TGTGCCAGCAGCTCCGGGGGGGACAACAATGAGCAGTTCTTC CASSSGGDNNEQFF
TRBJ2-7 TRBD2 NA TRBV28 TGTGCCAGCAGTTCGGGACTAGCGGGAATTTACGAGCAGTACTTC CASSSGLAGIYEQYF
TRBJ1-1 NA NA TRBV6-5 TGTGCCAGCAGTTACTCTTTTACGGAGTCTGAAGCTTTCTTT CASSYSFTESEAFF
TRBJ2-7 TRBD2 NA TRBV5-4 TGTGCCAGCAGCTTGGTTCGACTAGCGGGCCGGGACGAGCAGTACTTC CASSLVRLAGRDEQYF
TRBJ1-3 NA NA TRBV5-4 TGTGCCAGCAGCCTGGCTCCCGGAGGGCCTGGAAACACCATATATTTT CASSLAPGGPGNTIYF
TRBJ1-5 NA few TRBV5-5 TGTGCCAGCAGCTTGGTGGGTAGCAATCAGCCCCAGAATTTT CASSLVGSNQPQNF
TRBJ2-1 TRBD1 NA TRBV4-1 TGCGCCAGCAGCCATCCGGGACAGGGGTATGAGCAGTTCTTC CASSHPGQGYEQFF
TRBJ2-7 TRBD1 few TRBV6-5 TGTGCCAGCAGTTACGCGCCCGGGACAGGGGAGCAGTACTTC CASSYAPGTGEQYF
TRBJ2-4 NA NA TRBV30 TGTGCCTGGAGTACAGAGAACATTCAGTACTTC CAWSTENIQYF
TRBJ1-1 NA few TRBV30 TGTGCCTGGAGTCCGCACCCGGGGACTGAAGCTTTCTTT CAWSPHPGTEAFF
TRBJ1-1 NA NA TRBV29-1 TGCAGCGTTCGAGACACTGAAGCTTTCTTT CSVRDTEAFF
TRBJ1-1 TRBD1 NA TRBV30 TGTGCATGGAGTCCCGGACAGGGTGAACGTGACACTGAAGCTTTATTT CAWSPGQGERDTEALF
TRBJ2-3 NA NA TRBV7-7 TGTGCCAGCAGCCCGAACCCCGCGTCGGATACGCAGTATTTT CASSPNPASDTQYF
TRBJ2-1 NA few TRBV2 TGTGCCAGCAGCGAGCCTAAGAAGCAAAACAATGAGCAGTTCTTC CASSEPKKQNNEQFF
TRBJ2-7 TRBD2 NA TRBV7-2 TGTGCCAGCAGCCCAGCTAGCGGGAGCTCCTACGAGCAGTACTTC CASSPASGSSYEQYF
TRBJ1-4 TRBD1 NA TRBV10-2 TGCGCCAGCAAGGGGACAGGGGGAACTAATGAAAAACTGTTTTTT CASKGTGGTNEKLFF
TRBJ2-1 TRBD2 few TRBV7-3 TGTGCCAGCAGCTTAACCGGGGGACTAGTCAATGAGCAGTTCTTC CASSLTGGLVNEQFF
TRBJ1-1 NA few TRBV30 TGTGCCTGGAACTCACAGCTGAACACTGAAGCTTTCTTT CAWNSQLNTEAFF
TRBJ2-7 TRBD1 few TRBV18 TGTGCCAGCTCCACACGCAGGGACAGCTCCTACGAGCAGTACTTC CASSTRRDSSYEQYF